Listed here are 31 T cell receptor beta chains from one sample, sequenced in a study of cytomegalovirus exposure and HLA in healthy donors. Clones were sequenced by immunoSEQ multiplex PCR, and TCRdb holds only the in-frame ones, with some missing. The table shows more than 120,000 clones, with over 80% occurring only once. The sample consisted of PBMCs. The receptor set was obtained from a man aged 18 to 29 in good health and CMV-seropositive.

V gene TRBV27 combines with J gene TRBJ2-7, with 10 positions matching TRBD1. The CDR3 length is 15 residues. CDR1 is MNHEY and CDR2 is SMNVEV in the germline V gene (reference sequence). V lost 5 bases and J lost 1; bases outside the gene matches: 5. The CDR3: CASSPDRGPSYEQYF. Here the CDR3 DNA reads TGTGCCAGCAGTCCCGACAGGGGGCCTTCCTACGAGCAGTACTTC.

The chain has TRBV6-5 and TRBJ1-1, with D perhaps TRBD1 (6 bases). V gave up 2 bases and J gave up 12 bases, with 16 bases separating them. The germline V gene encodes CDR1 MNHEY and CDR2 SVGAGI. The CDR3 loop spans 13 amino acids. Here the CDR3 reads CASSYGGARVPFF. The CDR3 nucleotides are TGTGCCAGCAGTTACGGGGGGGCGCGGGTCCCTTTCTTT.

This sequence joins TRBV9 and TRBJ2-3; possible D gene TRBD2, 6 bases. The CDR3 sequence is 16 residues long. In germline, CDR1 is SGDLS, CDR2 YYNGEE. V lost 0 bases and J lost 1, with 12 bases in between. Here the CDR3 DNA reads TGTGCCAGCAGCGTAGGAGGAGGGTTTGGCACAGATACGCAGTATTTT. Its protein product is CASSVGGGFGTDTQYF.

This sequence joins TRBV11-3 and TRBJ1-1; no firm D call. The CDR3 contains 13 residues. The V gene's germline CDR1 is SGHNT and CDR2 YENEEA. Trimming stripped 5 bases from V and 2 bases from J, with 9 bases between. The CDR3 here is CASSGGGNTEAFF. The CDR3 DNA follows: TGTGCCAGCAGCGGCGGAGGTAACACTGAAGCTTTCTTT.

The V gene is TRBV27, the J gene TRBJ2-1; weak D call: TRBD2 (5 bases). The germline V and J ends were trimmed by 5 bases and 7 bases, with 12 bases remaining between them. CDR3 length: 13 amino acids. Germline lookup yields CDR1 MNHEY and CDR2 SMNVEV (reference sequence). The CDR3 loop reads CASSPRLWNEQFF. Here the CDR3 DNA reads TGTGCCAGCAGTCCAAGACTATGGAATGAGCAGTTCTTC.

This clone was seen a single time. The chain links TRBV13 to TRBJ2-5; tentatively, D is TRBD2 (5 bases). From germline, CDR1 is PRHDT and CDR2 FYEKMQ (reference sequence). The length of the CDR3 is 15 residues. Trimming took 4 bases from V and 5 from J, leaving 17 bases between them. CDR3 DNA sequence: TGTGCCAGCAGCTCCGCGGGCGTCCTGGGGGAGACCCAGTACTTC. As protein: CASSSAGVLGETQYF.

This chain links TRBV18 with TRBJ2-1; 10 nucleotides match TRBD2. In germline, CDR1 is KGHSH, CDR2 LQKENI. This CDR3 comprises 17 residues. J gave up 6 bases and V 3 bases, and 11 bases lay outside the gene matches. CDR3 residues: CASSPLNLAGAVNEQFF. Written as DNA, the CDR3 is TGTGCCAGCTCACCCCTTAACCTAGCGGGAGCGGTCAATGAGCAGTTCTTC.

Worth noting for this clone: A clone one base away is much larger, so this may be a read error. This chain uses TRBV4-2 with TRBJ1-5; D possibly corresponds to TRBD1 (5 bases). Between the trimmed V and J ends, which lost 4 bases and 4 bases, there was a span of 8 bases. The CDR3 covers 13 residues. CDR1 is LGHNA and CDR2 is YNFKEQ in the germline V gene. Here the CDR3 DNA reads TGTGCCAGCAGCCCAGGGAGGAATCAGCCCCAGCATTTT. This codes for CASSPGRNQPQHF.

The V gene is TRBV15, the J gene TRBJ2-5; tentatively, D is TRBD1 (5 bases). CDR1 and CDR2 (germline): LNHNV, YYDKDF (reference sequence). V lost 0 bases and J 1 base, leaving 6 bases between the germline ends. CDR3 length equals 14 residues. CDR3 bases: TGTGCCACCAGCAGAGATCAGGGCCAAGAGACCCAGTACTTC. Encoded protein: CATSRDQGQETQYF.

This sequence joins TRBV9 and TRBJ1-3, with D tentatively TRBD1 (5 bases). Germline V gene data show CDR1 as SGDLS and CDR2 as YYNGEE. The CDR3 covers 15 residues. Trimming pared 0 bases from V and 4 bases from J, leaving 11 bases between. CDR3 DNA sequence: TGTGCCAGCAGCGTAGGGGAGGGGTCCGGAAACACCATATATTTT. It specifies CASSVGEGSGNTIYF.

This rearrangement joins TRBV29-1 to TRBJ1-1; maybe TRBD1 (5 bases). V lost 5 bases to trimming and J lost 6 bases, with 19 bases between them. The CDR3 has 14 residues. CDR1 and CDR2 (germline): SQVTM, ANQGSEA. The CDR3 coding sequence is TGCAGCGTTTCGGGGGGGGGAGATCTTGCTGAAGCTTTCTTT. Protein: CSVSGGGDLAEAFF.

This clone was counted a few times. The chain joins TRBV6-5 to TRBJ1-1; D is ambiguous. The CDR3 totals 11 residues. The V gene lost 7 bases and the J gene lost 1 base, with 4 bases spanning the gap. CDR1 is MNHEY, CDR2 SVGAGI, per germline. The CDR3 sequence: CASTQNTEAFF. The CDR3, as DNA: TGTGCCAGCACCCAGAACACTGAAGCTTTCTTT.

The chain links TRBV10-3 to TRBJ1-2; 9 bases are shared with TRBD1. CDR3 length: 13 residues. V dropped 4 bases and J dropped 6; count of bases not matched to a gene: 3. The germline V gene encodes CDR1 ENHRY and CDR2 SYGVKD. CDR3 residues: CAISAGQGNGYTF. CDR3 nucleotide sequence: TGTGCCATCAGTGCGGGACAGGGAAATGGCTACACCTTC.

The chain carries TRBV4-1 and TRBJ1-1; D not resolved. This CDR3 is 13 amino acids long. V shed 3 bases and J shed 4 bases, with 9 bases lying between them. The V gene's germline CDR1 is MGHRA and CDR2 YSYEKL. The CDR3 sequence: CASSQGEGTEAFF. CDR3 coding DNA: TGCGCCAGCAGCCAGGGTGAGGGCACTGAAGCTTTCTTT.

The count of this clone is one. This chain links TRBV6-1 with TRBJ2-1, with 7 nucleotides matching TRBD2. Germline CDR1 is MNHNS and CDR2 is SASEGT. CDR3 length equals 12 residues. V shed 7 bases, J shed 9 bases, and the junction held 6 bases outside the gene matches. CDR3 loop: CASTFWEGEQFF. The CDR3 bases are TGTGCCAGCACCTTTTGGGAGGGTGAGCAGTTCTTC.

The rearrangement joins TRBV18 to TRBJ2-1, with D uncertain. The CDR3 is 13 residues long. Trimming removed 3 bases from V and 6 bases from J, with 9 bases in between. Germline CDR1 and CDR2: KGHSH and LQKENI. The CDR3 region is CASSPTSPNEQFF. The CDR3 DNA reads as TGTGCCAGCTCACCCACCAGTCCCAATGAGCAGTTCTTC. The full variable domain, with the rest looked up from reference TRBV18 and TRBJ2-1, is NAGVMQNPRHLVRRRGQEARLRCSPMKGHSHVYWYRQLPEEGLKFMVYLQKENIIDESGMPKERFSAEFPKEGPSILRIQQVVRGDSAAYFCASSPTSPNEQFFGPGTRLTVL.

The chain has TRBV4-1 and TRBJ2-1; D is perhaps TRBD1 (6 bases). Trimming took off 5 bases at V and 9 bases at J, with 20 bases between the two ends. CDR3 size: 15 residues. Germline CDR1 MGHRA, CDR2 YSYEKL. The CDR3 region is CASSSAERGIGEQFF. As DNA, the CDR3 is TGCGCCAGCAGCTCCGCGGAGAGGGGGATTGGTGAGCAGTTCTTC.

This sequence joins TRBV10-1 and TRBJ2-7, with 11 bases aligning to TRBD1. With V trimmed by 6 bases and J by 3 bases, 34 bases remained unmatched. The CDR3 extends over 24 amino acids. CDR1 and CDR2 (germline): WNHNN, SYGVQD (reference sequence). CDR3 sequence: CASRSPPPDRGREVYSTPLYEQYF. The CDR3 DNA reads as TGCGCCAGCAGGAGCCCTCCTCCGGACAGGGGGCGAGAAGTCTACTCCACTCCCCTCTACGAGCAGTACTTC.

The chain is built from TRBV2 and TRBJ1-5, with D perhaps matching TRBD1 (6 bases). The CDR3 has 16 amino acids. The V and J ends lost 2 bases and 4 bases respectively, with 15 bases between them. Germline CDR1 reads SNHLY; CDR2 reads FYNNEI. In nucleotides, the CDR3 is TGTGCCAGCAGTGAACCGGGACACCGAGGGAATCAGCCCCAGCATTTT. Its translation is CASSEPGHRGNQPQHF.

The genes are TRBV7-2 and TRBJ1-1, with no clear D. Trimming cost V 3 bases and J 5 bases, with 7 bases left between them. Germline V CDR1 and CDR2: SGHTA, FQGNSA. The CDR3 is 12 residues long. CDR3 nucleotides: TGTGCCAGCAGCTTCTGGCGGACTGAAGCTTTCTTT. Its protein is CASSFWRTEAFF.

This clone came up once. V gene TRBV27 combines with J gene TRBJ1-5; TRBD1 might be the D (6 bases). Germline CDR1 is MNHEY and CDR2 is SMNVEV (reference sequence). The CDR3 has 16 amino acids. Trimming removed 3 bases at V and 2 bases at J, with 14 bases between. The CDR3 here is CASSFVTRQGNQPQHF. CDR3 coding DNA: TGTGCCAGCAGTTTCGTTACCAGACAGGGCAATCAGCCCCAGCATTTT.

This chain's CDR3 is CASSLGTGGQPQHF. The CDR3 DNA follows: TGTGCCAGCAGCCTCGGGACAGGGGGGCAGCCCCAGCATTTT. The chain recombines TRBV2 with TRBJ1-5; 11 bases line up with TRBD1. Germline V CDR1 and CDR2: SNHLY, FYNNEI. V dropped 6 bases and J dropped 7; count of bases not matched to a gene: 5. The CDR3 covers 14 residues.

The V call is TRBV7-8, the J call TRBJ1-1; 8 bases line up with TRBD1. The V gene end was trimmed by 5 bases and the J gene end by 4 bases; junction bases not matched to a gene: 9. Germline assignment: CDR1 SGHVS and CDR2 FQNEAQ. CDR3 length: 15 residues. This CDR3 reads CASSPAGGLGTEAFF. The CDR3 nucleotides read TGTGCCAGCAGCCCGGCAGGGGGCCTGGGCACTGAAGCTTTCTTT.

The chain has TRBV19 and TRBJ2-2; 7 nucleotides agree with TRBD1. Looked up from germline, CDR1 is LNHDA and CDR2 is SQIVND (reference sequence). The junction had 14 bases not matched to a gene; V was cut back by 5 bases and J by 5 bases. The CDR3 has 17 residues. The CDR3 protein is CASSGTFGQVVTGELFF. The CDR3 DNA reads TGTGCCAGTAGTGGAACGTTTGGACAGGTCGTAACCGGGGAGCTGTTTTTT.

The CDR3 region is CASSADSHMNTEAFF. DNA of the CDR3: TGTGCCAGCAGCGCGGACAGCCATATGAACACTGAAGCTTTCTTT. The rearrangement joins TRBV9 to TRBJ1-1; a weak D match, TRBD1 (6 bases). V was trimmed by 3 bases and J by 0 bases, leaving 12 bases between them. This CDR3 has 15 amino acids. Per the germline V gene, CDR1 is SGDLS and CDR2 is YYNGEE.

The V call is TRBV5-1, the J call TRBJ1-4; D call uncertain. Germline CDR1 SGHRS, CDR2 YFSETQ. The CDR3 extends over 14 amino acids. V lost 1 base to trimming and J lost 0 bases, with 4 bases between them. The CDR3 region is CASSLTATNEKLFF. For the CDR3, the DNA is TGCGCCAGCAGCTTGACGGCAACTAATGAAAAACTGTTTTTT.

This clone was found a few times. The CDR3 spells CSAPGSWGYTF. CDR3 in DNA: TGCAGTGCCCCGGGGAGCTGGGGCTACACCTTC. The V gene is TRBV20-1, the J gene TRBJ1-2; D call uncertain. This CDR3 is 11 amino acids long. Germline lookup yields CDR1 DFQATT and CDR2 SNEGSKA (reference sequence). V lost 6 bases, J lost 8 bases, and 13 bases lay in between.

This clone was found a few times. The rearrangement joins TRBV19 to TRBJ1-2; 10 positions agree with TRBD1. V lost 1 base and J lost 7; bases outside the gene matches: 3. The CDR3 contains 14 residues. Germline V CDR1 and CDR2: LNHDA, SQIVND (reference sequence). The CDR3 protein is CASSIGQGAAGYTF. DNA for the CDR3: TGTGCCAGTAGTATAGGACAGGGGGCGGCTGGCTACACCTTC.

The CDR3 loop is CATWTGNSPLHF. For the CDR3, the DNA is TGTGCCACCTGGACAGGGAATTCACCCCTCCACTTT. The chain is built from TRBV7-9 and TRBJ1-6; 8 nucleotides agree with TRBD1. Per the germline V gene, CDR1 is SEHNR and CDR2 is FQNEAQ (reference sequence). The J segment lost 7 bases and the V segment lost 10 bases, leaving 3 bases of the junction unmatched. The length of the CDR3 is 12 residues.

The V call is TRBV5-8, the J call TRBJ2-1, with 11 positions matching TRBD1. CDR3 length: 15 residues. V gave up 0 bases and J gave up 8 bases; unmatched junction bases: 4. Germline V CDR1 and CDR2: SGHTS, YDEGEE. CDR3 region: CASSLGTGGFDEQFF. CDR3 sequence (DNA): TGTGCCAGCAGCTTGGGGACAGGGGGCTTTGATGAGCAGTTCTTC.

The CDR3 nucleotides are TGTGCCAGCAAACGACAGGAAACTTCTAGAGGCTACACCTTC. This sequence encodes CASKRQETSRGYTF. This chain links TRBV6-5 with TRBJ1-2; possible D gene TRBD1, 6 bases. Germline V lookup: CDR1 MNHEY, CDR2 SVGAGI. With 7 bases removed from V and 8 bases from J, the gap between germline ends came to 20 bases. This CDR3 spans 14 amino acids.